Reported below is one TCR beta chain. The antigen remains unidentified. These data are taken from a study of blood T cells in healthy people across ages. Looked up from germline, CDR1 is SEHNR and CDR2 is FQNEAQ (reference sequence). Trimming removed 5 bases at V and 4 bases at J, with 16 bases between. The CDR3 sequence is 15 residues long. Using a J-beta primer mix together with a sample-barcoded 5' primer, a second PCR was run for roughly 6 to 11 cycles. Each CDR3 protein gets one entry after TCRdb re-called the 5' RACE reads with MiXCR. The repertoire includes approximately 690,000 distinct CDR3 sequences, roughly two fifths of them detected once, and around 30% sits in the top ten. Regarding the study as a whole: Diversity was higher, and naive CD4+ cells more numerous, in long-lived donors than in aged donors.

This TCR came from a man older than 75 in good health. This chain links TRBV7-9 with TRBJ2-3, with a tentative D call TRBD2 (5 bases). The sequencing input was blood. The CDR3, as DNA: TGTGCCAGCAGCACGGTTACTAGTCGATCAGATACGCAGTATTTT. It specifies CASSTVTSRSDTQYF.